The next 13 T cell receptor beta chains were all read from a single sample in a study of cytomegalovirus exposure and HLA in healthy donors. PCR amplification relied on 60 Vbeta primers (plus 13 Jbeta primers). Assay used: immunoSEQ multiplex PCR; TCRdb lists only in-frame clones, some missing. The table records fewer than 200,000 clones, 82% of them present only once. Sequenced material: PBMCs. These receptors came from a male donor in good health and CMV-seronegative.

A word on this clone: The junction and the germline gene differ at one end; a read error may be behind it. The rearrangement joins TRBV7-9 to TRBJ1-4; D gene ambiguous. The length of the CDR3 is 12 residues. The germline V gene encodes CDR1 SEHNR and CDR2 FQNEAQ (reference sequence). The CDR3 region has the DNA TGTTCCAGCAGCTTAGAGACTGGAAAACTGTTTTTT. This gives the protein CSSSLETGKLFF.

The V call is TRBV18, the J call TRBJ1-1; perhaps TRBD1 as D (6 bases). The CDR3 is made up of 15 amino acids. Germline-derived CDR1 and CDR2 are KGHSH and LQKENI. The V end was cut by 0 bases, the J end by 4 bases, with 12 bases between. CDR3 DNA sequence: TGTGCCAGCTCACCACCTACAGGGACACCCACTGAAGCTTTCTTT. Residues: CASSPPTGTPTEAFF.

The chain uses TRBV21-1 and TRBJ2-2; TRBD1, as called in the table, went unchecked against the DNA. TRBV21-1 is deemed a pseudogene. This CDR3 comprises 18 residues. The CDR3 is CASIETRPGQGLAGELFF. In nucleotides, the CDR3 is TGTGCCAGCATCGAGACTCGACCGGGACAGGGGTTAGCCGGGGAGCTGTTTTTT.

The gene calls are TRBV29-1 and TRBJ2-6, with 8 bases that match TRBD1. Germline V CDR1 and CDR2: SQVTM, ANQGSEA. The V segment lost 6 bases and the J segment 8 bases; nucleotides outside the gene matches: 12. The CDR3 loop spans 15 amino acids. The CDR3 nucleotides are TGCAGCGTCACCGGGACAGGTAGAGGGACCAACGTCCTGACTTTC. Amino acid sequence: CSVTGTGRGTNVLTF. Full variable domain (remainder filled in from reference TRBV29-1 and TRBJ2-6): SAVISQKPSRDICQRGTSLTIQCQVDSQVTMMFWYRQQPGQSLTLIATANQGSEATYESGFVIDKFPISRPNLTFSTLTVSNMSPEDSSIYLCSVTGTGRGTNVLTFGAGSRLTVL.

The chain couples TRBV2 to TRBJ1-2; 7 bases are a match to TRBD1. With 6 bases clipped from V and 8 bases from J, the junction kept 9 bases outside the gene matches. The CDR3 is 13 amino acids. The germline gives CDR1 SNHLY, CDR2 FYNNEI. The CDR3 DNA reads TGTGCCAGCAGCGAAATCAGGGGGAACGGCTACACCTTC. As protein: CASSEIRGNGYTF.

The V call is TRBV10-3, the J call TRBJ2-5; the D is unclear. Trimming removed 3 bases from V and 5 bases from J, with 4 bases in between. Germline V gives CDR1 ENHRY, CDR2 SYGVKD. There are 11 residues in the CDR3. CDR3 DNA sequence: TGTGCCATCAGTGATTCGGAGACCCAGTACTTC. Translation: CAISDSETQYF.

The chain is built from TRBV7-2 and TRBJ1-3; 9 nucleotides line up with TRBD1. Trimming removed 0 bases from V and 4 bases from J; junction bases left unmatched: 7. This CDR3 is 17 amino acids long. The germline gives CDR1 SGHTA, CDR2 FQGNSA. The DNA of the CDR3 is TGTGCCAGCAGCTTAGCGGGGACAGGGTGGAGCGGAAACACCATATATTTT. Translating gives CASSLAGTGWSGNTIYF.

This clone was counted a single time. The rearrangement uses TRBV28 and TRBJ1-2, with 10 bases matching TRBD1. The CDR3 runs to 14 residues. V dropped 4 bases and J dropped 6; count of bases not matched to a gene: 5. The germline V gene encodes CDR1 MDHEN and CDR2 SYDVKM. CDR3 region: CASSSTGTGDGYTF. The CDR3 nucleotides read TGTGCCAGCAGTTCAACCGGGACAGGGGATGGCTACACCTTC.

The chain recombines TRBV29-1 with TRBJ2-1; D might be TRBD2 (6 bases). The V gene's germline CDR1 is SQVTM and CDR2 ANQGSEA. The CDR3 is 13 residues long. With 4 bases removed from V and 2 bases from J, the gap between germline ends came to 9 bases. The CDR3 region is CSVAAGTYNEQFF. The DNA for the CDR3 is TGCAGCGTTGCGGCGGGGACCTACAATGAGCAGTTCTTC.

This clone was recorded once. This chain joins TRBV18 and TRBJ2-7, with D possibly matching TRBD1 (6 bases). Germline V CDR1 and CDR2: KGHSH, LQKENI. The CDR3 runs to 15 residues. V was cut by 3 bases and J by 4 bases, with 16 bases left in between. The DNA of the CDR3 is TGTGCCAGCTCACCCGACAGGAGCATTCGTTACGAGCAGTACTTC. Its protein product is CASSPDRSIRYEQYF.

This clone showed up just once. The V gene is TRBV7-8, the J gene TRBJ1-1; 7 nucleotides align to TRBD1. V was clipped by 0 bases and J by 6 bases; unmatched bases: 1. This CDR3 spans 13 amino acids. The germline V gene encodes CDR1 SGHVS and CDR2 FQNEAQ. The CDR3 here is CASSLAQGAEAFF. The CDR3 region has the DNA TGTGCCAGCAGCTTAGCGCAGGGGGCTGAAGCTTTCTTT.

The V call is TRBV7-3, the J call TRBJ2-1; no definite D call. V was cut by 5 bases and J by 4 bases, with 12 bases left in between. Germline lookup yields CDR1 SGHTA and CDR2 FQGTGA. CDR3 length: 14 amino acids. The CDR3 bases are TGTGCCAGCAGCCCTTGGGCAGGATACAATGAGCAGTTCTTC. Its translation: CASSPWAGYNEQFF.

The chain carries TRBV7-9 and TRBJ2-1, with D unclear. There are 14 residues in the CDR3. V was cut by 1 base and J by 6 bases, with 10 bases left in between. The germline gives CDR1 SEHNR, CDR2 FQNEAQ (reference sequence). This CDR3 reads CASSLVLATNEQFF. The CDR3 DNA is TGTGCCAGCAGCTTAGTCCTGGCCACCAATGAGCAGTTCTTC.